This TCR beta chain was profiled in a study of CD8 T cells in Susac syndrome. The study's findings and limits: As the study acknowledged, the number of individuals in its TCR sequencing and HLA analysis was relatively small.

This CDR3 spans 13 amino acids. Germline V gene sequence: CDR1 DFQATT, CDR2 SNEGSKA (reference sequence). V was trimmed by 1 base and J by 6 bases, leaving 12 bases between them. Random hexamers were used to reverse transcribe about 0.45 to 1 ug of RNA. TCRdb recomputed calls from the immunoSEQ multiplex PCR reads with MiXCR, one row per CDR3 protein. This table holds over 120,000 distinct CDR3 sequences, 95% found once. Sequencing targeted TCR beta in blood CD8+ and CD4+ T cells. Recently defined diagnostic criteria for definite or probable disease were fulfilled by Susac syndrome patients. As to this clonotype: Its specificity is not known.

The chain couples TRBV20-1 to TRBJ1-1; D might be TRBD1 (6 bases). This receptor was identified in a human donor with Susac syndrome. The sequenced sample was CD4+ T cells from PBMCs. In DNA, the CDR3 is TGCAGTGCTAGAGGTAGAAACAGGGCTGAAGCTTTCTTT. This codes for CSARGRNRAEAFF.